These 14 T cell receptor beta chains share one sample of origin, sequenced in a study of CD8+CD57+ T cells in acquired aplastic anemia. Both TCR beta VDJ combination and CDR3 sequence profiling were carried out. Genomic DNA was the template for this profiling. One entry per CDR3 protein, called by TCRdb with MiXCR from the reads. Here the sample spans 150,000 to 200,000 distinct CDR3 sequences, 50% to 75% being singletons. The sequencing sample was made of sorted CD4+, CD8+, or CD8+CD57+ T cells (not recorded which) from PBMCs. The receptor source for this set is a human donor with severe aplastic anemia or a healthy control (not recorded which).

In its sample, this clonotype was seen once. The V call is TRBV2, the J call TRBJ1-2, with TRBD1 matching 7 bases. The CDR3 consists of 15 residues. V shed 5 bases, J shed 5 bases, and the junction held 11 bases outside the gene matches. Germline CDR1 and CDR2: SNHLY and FYNNEI. CDR3 amino acids: CASSISGTASYGYTF. Here the CDR3 DNA reads TGTGCCAGCAGTATTTCCGGGACAGCCTCTTATGGCTACACCTTC.

V gene TRBV5-1 combines with J gene TRBJ1-1; 9 nucleotides match TRBD1. CDR3 size: 14 residues. Germline-derived CDR1 and CDR2 are SGHRS and YFSETQ. V gave up 5 bases and J gave up 4 bases; unmatched junction bases: 6. The CDR3 DNA reads TGCGCCAGCAGTCGACGACAGGGGGGCACTGAAGCTTTCTTT. This sequence encodes CASSRRQGGTEAFF.

This clonotype was detected only a few times. This sequence joins TRBV7-9 and TRBJ1-1; 8 bases align to TRBD1. Germline lookup yields CDR1 SEHNR and CDR2 FQNEAQ (reference sequence). Unmatched junction bases numbered 8, after V lost 4 bases and J lost 4 bases. This CDR3 is built from 15 residues. Here the CDR3 reads CASSSKQGVITEAFF. CDR3 coding DNA: TGTGCCAGCAGCTCCAAACAGGGGGTTATCACTGAAGCTTTCTTT. Filled out from reference TRBV7-9 and TRBJ1-1, the complete variable domain reads DTGVSQNPRHKITKRGQNVTFRCDPISEHNRLYWYRQTLGQGPEFLTYFQNEAQLEKSRLLSDRFSAERPKGSFSTLEIQRTEQGDSAMYLCASSSKQGVITEAFFGQGTRLTVV.

The chain links TRBV5-1 to TRBJ1-1; D unclear. The germline V and J ends were trimmed by 1 base and 0 bases, with 7 bases remaining between them. Germline V gene sequence: CDR1 SGHRS, CDR2 YFSETQ. The CDR3 is 14 residues long. CDR3 in DNA: TGCGCCAGCAGCTTGACAGTTATGAACACTGAAGCTTTCTTT. It yields the protein CASSLTVMNTEAFF.

The genes are TRBV18 and TRBJ1-1; unclear D gene. Trimming left V 2 bases short and J 0 bases short, with 7 bases between. Germline loops: CDR1 KGHSH, CDR2 LQKENI. The CDR3 covers 14 residues. The CDR3 sequence: CASSPRAMNTEAFF. The CDR3 DNA reads TGTGCCAGCTCACCAAGGGCAATGAACACTGAAGCTTTCTTT.

The chain joins TRBV11-2 to TRBJ2-3; TRBD2 matches at 11 bases. V was pared by 6 bases and J by 10 bases, with 12 bases of the junction left unmatched. The CDR3 is 15 residues long. Germline CDR1 is SGHAT and CDR2 is FQNNGV. CDR3 residues: CASRDTSGGSDAQYF. The CDR3 region has the DNA TGTGCCAGCAGGGATACTAGCGGGGGATCGGATGCGCAGTATTTT.

This clonotype has only one observation. The V call is TRBV6-4, the J call TRBJ2-1; D is perhaps TRBD2 (5 bases). Trimming cost V 3 bases and J 3 bases, with 12 bases left between them. The CDR3 is made up of 15 amino acids. Germline CDR1 reads MRHNA; CDR2 reads SNTAGT. CDR3 sequence (DNA): TGTGCCAGCAGTGAAGGTGAGACTAACTACAATGAGCAGTTCTTC. It yields the protein CASSEGETNYNEQFF.

The V gene is TRBV24-1, the J gene TRBJ2-1; TRBD2 matches 10 bases. CDR1 is KGHDR, CDR2 SFDVKD, per germline. The CDR3 is made up of 16 amino acids. J lost 5 bases, V lost 4 bases, and 7 bases had no gene match. CDR3 loop: CATSDNSGRTNNEQFF. The CDR3 DNA sequence: TGTGCCACCAGTGACAATAGCGGGAGGACTAACAATGAGCAGTTCTTC.

This clonotype was detected only once. The chain recombines TRBV28 with TRBJ2-1; D gene uncertain. Trimming removed 2 bases at V and 4 bases at J, with 6 bases between. The CDR3 extends over 13 amino acids. Germline CDR1 is MDHEN and CDR2 is SYDVKM. The CDR3 reads CASSLPDYNEQFF. Written as DNA, the CDR3 is TGTGCCAGCAGTTTACCAGATTACAATGAGCAGTTCTTC.

V is TRBV15 and J is TRBJ1-3; 7 nucleotides line up with TRBD1. J lost 2 bases, V lost 5 bases, and 9 bases had no gene match. Per germline, CDR1 LNHNV and CDR2 YYDKDF (reference sequence). The CDR3 length is 16 residues. CDR3 region: CATSGYPGQPGNTIYF. The CDR3 DNA is TGTGCCACCAGCGGGTACCCGGGACAGCCTGGAAACACCATATATTTT.

This chain joins TRBV20-1 and TRBJ2-7; D unresolved. Between the trimmed V and J ends, which lost 0 bases and 3 bases, there was a span of 15 bases. CDR1 and CDR2 from the germline V gene are DFQATT and SNEGSKA (reference sequence). The CDR3 runs 15 residues. In nucleotides, the CDR3 is TGCAGTGCTAGAGATTCAGCGTCCCTATACTACGAGCAGTACTTC. This codes for CSARDSASLYYEQYF.

The chain recombines TRBV7-9 with TRBJ2-1; no firm D call. The germline V gene encodes CDR1 SEHNR and CDR2 FQNEAQ (reference sequence). The CDR3 extends over 14 amino acids. V was clipped by 1 base and J by 6 bases, with 10 bases between them. The CDR3 protein is CASSLVGFGNEQFF. In DNA form, the CDR3 reads TGTGCCAGCAGCTTAGTCGGTTTTGGCAATGAGCAGTTCTTC.

The chain is built from TRBV9 and TRBJ1-6; 10 bases line up with TRBD1. CDR3 length equals 15 residues. CDR1 and CDR2 from the germline V gene are SGDLS and YYNGEE. Trimming removed 3 bases from V and 7 bases from J; junction bases left unmatched: 4. The CDR3 region has the DNA TGTGCCAGCAGCGGCGGACAGGGGGGCAATTCACCCCTCCACTTT. Residues: CASSGGQGGNSPLHF.

The V gene is TRBV29-1, the J gene TRBJ1-1; no firm D call. In germline, CDR1 is SQVTM, CDR2 ANQGSEA. This CDR3 has 11 residues. The germline V and J ends were trimmed by 7 bases and 0 bases, with 6 bases remaining between them. CDR3 coding DNA: TGCAGCGCTAAAGTGAACACTGAAGCTTTCTTT. Its translation: CSAKVNTEAFF.